One sample yielded the 20 T cell receptor beta chains listed below, sequenced in a study of cytomegalovirus exposure and HLA in healthy donors. The PCR was carried out with 60 Vbeta primers and 13 Jbeta primers. The protocol was immunoSEQ multiplex PCR, while the TCRdb copy is restricted to in-frame clones and leaves out a portion. This repertoire shows approximately 280,000 clones, about 90% found once; its top ten account for approximately 2.2%. Sequenced material: PBMCs. The receptors were sampled from a woman under 30 in good health and CMV-seronegative.

The count of this clone is one. V is TRBV11-2 and J is TRBJ1-4, with TRBD1 matching over 10 bases. Losses at the gene ends were 4 bases for V and 0 bases for J; bases not matched to a gene: 8. CDR3 length equals 18 residues. Germline CDR1 is SGHAT and CDR2 is FQNNGV. CDR3 protein: CASSSSGTGVATNEKLFF. In DNA form, the CDR3 reads TGTGCCAGCAGCTCCTCCGGGACAGGGGTTGCAACTAATGAAAAACTGTTTTTT.

The chain has TRBV7-8 and TRBJ2-1, with TRBD1 as a possible D gene (6 bases). Germline V gene sequence: CDR1 SGHVS, CDR2 FQNEAQ. The length of the CDR3 is 15 residues. Trimming pared 5 bases from V and 4 bases from J, leaving 15 bases between. This chain's CDR3 is CASSPRGSLYNEQFF. CDR3 nucleotide sequence: TGTGCCAGCAGCCCCAGGGGCAGTCTTTACAATGAGCAGTTCTTC.

This chain links TRBV19 with TRBJ2-1; 7 bases are shared with TRBD2. CDR1 LNHDA and CDR2 SQIVND come from the germline V gene (reference sequence). This CDR3 is 16 amino acids long. Trimming cost V 5 bases and J 5 bases; bases outside gene matches: 12. The CDR3 coding sequence is TGTGCCAGTAGTCTTCGCTCCGGGACTACGAACAATGAGCAGTTCTTC. This encodes CASSLRSGTTNNEQFF.

The chain has TRBV30 and TRBJ1-1; no definite D call. Germline CDR1 reads GTSNPN; CDR2 reads SVGIG (reference sequence). With 1 base removed from V and 1 base from J, the gap between germline ends came to 7 bases. The CDR3 runs 13 residues. The CDR3 spells CAWSALGNTEAFF. The CDR3, as DNA: TGTGCCTGGAGTGCTCTCGGGAACACTGAAGCTTTCTTT.

The chain employs TRBV18 and TRBJ2-2, with TRBD1 matching 8 bases. The CDR3 extends over 18 amino acids. The germline V gene has CDR1 KGHSH and CDR2 LQKENI. The trim removed 1 base at V and 2 bases at J, leaving 9 bases unmatched. This CDR3 is CASSPLDRVETNTGELFF. CDR3 bases: TGTGCCAGCTCACCACTGGACAGGGTTGAGACAAACACCGGGGAGCTGTTTTTT.

This rearrangement joins TRBV7-9 to TRBJ1-4, with TRBD1 identical over 8 bases. The CDR3 has 15 residues. From germline, CDR1 is SEHNR and CDR2 FQNEAQ (reference sequence). Losses at the gene ends were 5 bases for V and 5 bases for J; bases not matched to a gene: 7. The CDR3 region has the DNA TGTGCCAGCAGCGAAACCAGGGGGCTCAATGAAAAACTGTTTTTT. Amino acids: CASSETRGLNEKLFF.

The chain recombines TRBV10-1 with TRBJ2-7; TRBD1 matches at 7 bases. V was pared by 3 bases and J by 2 bases, with 7 bases of the junction left unmatched. Germline CDR1 reads WNHNN; CDR2 reads SYGVQD (reference sequence). The CDR3 length is 15 residues. CDR3 in DNA: TGCGCCAGCAGTGACCCTAGGGACAGCCCCTACGAGCAGTACTTC. This translates into CASSDPRDSPYEQYF.

This clone was recorded only once. This chain joins TRBV5-6 and TRBJ1-5; 9 bases are shared with TRBD1. The V and J ends lost 3 bases and 3 bases, in that order; junction bases with no gene match: 7. The CDR3 has 16 amino acids. Germline CDR1 SGHDT, CDR2 YYEEEE. The CDR3 reads CASSSGTGWFNQPQHF. The CDR3 DNA reads TGTGCCAGCAGCTCCGGGACAGGGTGGTTCAATCAGCCCCAGCATTTT.

The chain couples TRBV6-5 to TRBJ2-7; 9 nucleotides line up with TRBD1. Trimming removed 5 bases from V and 3 bases from J; junction bases left unmatched: 8. There are 15 residues in the CDR3. In germline, CDR1 is MNHEY, CDR2 SVGAGI. CDR3 DNA sequence: TGTGCCAGCAGTGCCGGGACAGGGTTCAGCTACGAGCAGTACTTC. Translation gives CASSAGTGFSYEQYF.

This chain joins TRBV19 and TRBJ2-7; tentatively, D is TRBD2 (6 bases). The CDR3 sequence is 12 residues long. V gave up 9 bases and J gave up 7 bases, with 16 bases separating them. CDR1 and CDR2 (germline): LNHDA, SQIVND (reference sequence). The chain's CDR3 is CASGGSPWEQYF. CDR3 sequence (DNA): TGTGCCAGCGGGGGTTCTCCGTGGGAGCAGTACTTC.

This clone was counted a single time. The CDR3 DNA is TGTGCCAGCAGCTTAGGTCCGGGGACTAATGAAAAACTGTTTTTT. It is translated as CASSLGPGTNEKLFF. V is TRBV7-9 and J is TRBJ1-4; D ambiguous. Germline V CDR1 and CDR2: SEHNR, FQNEAQ (reference sequence). The CDR3 runs to 15 residues. The V and J ends lost 1 base and 2 bases respectively, with 8 bases between them. The entire variable domain, with the rest obtained from reference TRBV7-9 and TRBJ1-4, is as follows: DTGVSQNPRHKITKRGQNVTFRCDPISEHNRLYWYRQTLGQGPEFLTYFQNEAQLEKSRLLSDRFSAERPKGSFSTLEIQRTEQGDSAMYLCASSLGPGTNEKLFFGSGTQLSVL.

The V call is TRBV5-6, the J call TRBJ1-5; the D is unclear. V lost 1 base to trimming and J lost 7 bases, with 15 bases between them. Per the germline V gene, CDR1 is SGHDT and CDR2 is YYEEEE. This CDR3 has 15 residues. Here the CDR3 DNA reads TGTGCCAGCAGCTTGTCGCGCTTAGTCGTGCAGCCCCAGCATTTT. Translated: CASSLSRLVVQPQHF.

The V gene is TRBV11-2, the J gene TRBJ2-7; D not resolved. Germline V CDR1 and CDR2: SGHAT, FQNNGV. CDR3 size: 14 residues. V gave up 5 bases and J gave up 3 bases, with 14 bases separating them. CDR3 loop: CASSTLLRYYEQYF. In DNA, the CDR3 is TGTGCCAGCAGCACTCTTCTAAGATACTACGAGCAGTACTTC.

V and J are TRBV5-4 and TRBJ2-4, with D perhaps matching TRBD1 (6 bases). The CDR3 is 14 residues long. CDR1 and CDR2 from the germline V gene are SGHNT and YYREEE (reference sequence). Between the trimmed V and J ends, which lost 4 bases and 6 bases, there was a span of 14 bases. This CDR3 is CASSTQGTSNIQYF. The DNA for the CDR3 is TGTGCCAGCAGCACCCAGGGGACCTCAAACATTCAGTACTTC.

As to this clone: One end of the junction is discordant with germline, which a read error may explain. The rearrangement links TRBV5-6 to TRBJ2-1; D is ambiguous. CDR3 size: 16 residues. Germline loops: CDR1 SGHDT, CDR2 YYEEEE. Here the CDR3 reads CASSFGLATLHNGQFF. The CDR3 DNA follows: TGTGCCAGCAGCTTCGGGTTAGCCACCTTACACAATGGGCAGTTCTTC.

The CDR3 loop reads CASSGPGQSNEQFF. The CDR3 DNA reads TGTGCCAGCAGCGGACCGGGACAGTCCAATGAGCAGTTCTTC. The chain is built from TRBV9 and TRBJ2-1; 7 bases are shared with TRBD1. Germline V gives CDR1 SGDLS, CDR2 YYNGEE. The CDR3 covers 14 residues. The V gene end was trimmed by 3 bases and the J gene end by 6 bases; junction bases not matched to a gene: 6.

The chain recombines TRBV27 with TRBJ2-5; 10 bases line up with TRBD2. The J segment lost 4 bases and the V segment lost 3 bases, leaving 5 bases of the junction unmatched. This CDR3 is built from 15 residues. In germline, CDR1 is MNHEY, CDR2 SMNVEV (reference sequence). For the CDR3, the DNA is TGTGCCAGCAGTTTGAGCGGGGGGGCGAGAGAGACCCAGTACTTC. This gives the protein CASSLSGGARETQYF.

The chain couples TRBV5-4 to TRBJ2-3; the match to TRBD2 covers 11 bases. Germline assignment: CDR1 SGHNT and CDR2 YYREEE (reference sequence). Trimming at V came to 3 bases and at J to 1 base, leaving 4 bases not matched to a gene. The CDR3 covers 16 residues. The CDR3 region is CASSSKTSGGTDTQYF. CDR3 DNA sequence: TGTGCCAGCAGCTCAAAGACTAGCGGGGGCACAGATACGCAGTATTTT.

V and J are TRBV2 and TRBJ2-7; 7 nucleotides line up with TRBD1. With V trimmed by 4 bases and J by 1 base, 16 bases remained unmatched. The germline gives CDR1 SNHLY, CDR2 FYNNEI. This CDR3 spans 18 amino acids. CDR3 amino acids: CASSARSTGASTSYEQYF. The CDR3 DNA follows: TGTGCCAGCAGTGCTAGGTCCACAGGGGCTTCAACGTCCTACGAGCAGTACTTC.

The genes are TRBV9 and TRBJ2-5; TRBD1 might be the D (6 bases). Germline V gives CDR1 SGDLS, CDR2 YYNGEE. V was pared by 0 bases and J by 0 bases, with 9 bases between. This CDR3 is 15 amino acids long. The DNA for the CDR3 is TGTGCCAGCAGCGTAGCTACAGGGTACCAAGAGACCCAGTACTTC. Its protein product is CASSVATGYQETQYF.